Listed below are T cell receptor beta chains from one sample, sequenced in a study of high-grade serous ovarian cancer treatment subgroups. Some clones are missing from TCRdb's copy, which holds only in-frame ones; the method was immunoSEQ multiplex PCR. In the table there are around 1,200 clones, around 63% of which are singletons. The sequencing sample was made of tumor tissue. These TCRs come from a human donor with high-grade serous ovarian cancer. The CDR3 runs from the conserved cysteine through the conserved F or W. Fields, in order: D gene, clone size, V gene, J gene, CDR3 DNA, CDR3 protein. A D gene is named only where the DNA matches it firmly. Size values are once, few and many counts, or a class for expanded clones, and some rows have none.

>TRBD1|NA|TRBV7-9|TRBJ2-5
TGTGCCAGCAGCCCGACAGGGGCCCAAGAGACCCAGTACTTC
CASSPTGAQETQYF
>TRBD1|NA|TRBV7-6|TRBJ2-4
TGTGCCAGCAGCTTAGTCGCAGGGGGCTCGGCCAAAAACATTCAGTACTTC
CASSLVAGGSAKNIQYF
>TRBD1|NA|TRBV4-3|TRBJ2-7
TGCGCCAGCAGCCAACAAACCGCCGGGACAGGCTACTACGAGCAGTACTTC
CASSQQTAGTGYYEQYF
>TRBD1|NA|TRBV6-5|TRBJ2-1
TGTGCCAGCAGACCCGGGACAGGGATCAATGAGCAGTTCTTC
CASRPGTGINEQFF
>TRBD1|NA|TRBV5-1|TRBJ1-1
TGCGCCAGCAGCTTGAGGACAGGGGGCTACACTGAAGCTTTCTTT
CASSLRTGGYTEAFF
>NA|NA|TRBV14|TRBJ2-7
TGTGCCAGCAGCCAGAATCACGGGTCGAACTACGAGCAGTACTTC
CASSQNHGSNYEQYF
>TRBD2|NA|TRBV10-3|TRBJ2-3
TGTGCCATCAGTGAGTCCGGGCGGGGGGAAACAGATACGCAGTATTTT
CAISESGRGETDTQYF
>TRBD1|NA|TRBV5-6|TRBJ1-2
TGTGCCAGCAGCCTCGCCACAGGGGGTAATGGCTACACCTTC
CASSLATGGNGYTF
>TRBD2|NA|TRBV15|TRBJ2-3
TGTGCCACCGCTGGAGGGACTAGCGGGAGAACAGATACGCAGTATTTT
CATAGGTSGRTDTQYF
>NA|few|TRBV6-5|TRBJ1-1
TGTGCCAGCAGTTACGGCCAAGACACTGAAGCTTTCTTT
CASSYGQDTEAFF
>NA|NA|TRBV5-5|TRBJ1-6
TGTGCCAGCAGCTTTTCGGCGTGGGATTCAAATTCACCCCTCCACTTT
CASSFSAWDSNSPLHF
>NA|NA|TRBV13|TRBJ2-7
TGTGCCAGCAGCGACGGGTTACAGGGATACGAGCAGTACTTC
CASSDGLQGYEQYF
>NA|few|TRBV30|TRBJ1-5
TGTGCCTGGACAGGGGATGGCAATCAGCCCCAGCATTTT
CAWTGDGNQPQHF
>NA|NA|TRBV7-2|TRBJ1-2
TGTGCCAGCAGCCAGGAAATAATGGACAGCCGGGACTATGGCTACACCTTC
CASSQEIMDSRDYGYTF
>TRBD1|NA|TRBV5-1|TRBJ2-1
TGCGCCAGCACCCCGACAGGGGGAACGTTCAATGAGCAGTTCTTC
CASTPTGGTFNEQFF
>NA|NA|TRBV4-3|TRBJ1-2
TGCGCCAGCAGCCGCTACCAAAGTGGCTACACCTTC
CASSRYQSGYTF
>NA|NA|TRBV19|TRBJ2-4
TGTGCCAGTAGTATGGGCAACAACGAGGGACATTTGGACTTC
CASSMGNNEGHLDF
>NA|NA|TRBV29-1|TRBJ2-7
TGCAGCGTTAAGGGGTCCAGCTCCTACGAGCAGTACTTC
CSVKGSSSYEQYF
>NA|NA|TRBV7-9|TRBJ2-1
TGTGCCAGCAGCTCTGGGGGCAGGGGGGCTGTTGGGATTTACAATGAGCAGTTCTTC
CASSSGGRGAVGIYNEQFF
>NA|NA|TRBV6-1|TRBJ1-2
TGTGCCAGCAGTGCGCCGGGACTCTCATATGGCTACACCTTC
CASSAPGLSYGYTF
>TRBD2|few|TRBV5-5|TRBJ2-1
TGTGCCAGCAGCTTGGTGGGACTAGCGGGAGCTTTTCGGGACAATGAGCAGTTCTTC
CASSLVGLAGAFRDNEQFF
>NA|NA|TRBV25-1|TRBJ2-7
TGTGCCAGCAGTGTCGGGGCCGAGCAGTACTTC
CASSVGAEQYF
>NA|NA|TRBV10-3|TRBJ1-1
TGTGCCATCAGCGGAGGAGGGGGCACTGAAGCTTTCTTT
CAISGGGGTEAFF
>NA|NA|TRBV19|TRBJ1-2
TGTGCCAGTGGATGGGTCGTAGAGGGCTACACCTTC
CASGWVVEGYTF
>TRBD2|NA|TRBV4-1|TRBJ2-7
TGCGCCAGCAGCCAAGTGATTCTAGCGGAGACCTACGAGCAGTACTTC
CASSQVILAETYEQYF
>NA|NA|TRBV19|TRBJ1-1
TGTGCCAGTAGAAATACAGGGACGTACACTGAAGCTTTCTTT
CASRNTGTYTEAFF
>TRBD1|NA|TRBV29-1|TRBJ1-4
TGCAGCGTGACCGGGACAGGGAGTGAAAAACTGTTTTTT
CSVTGTGSEKLFF
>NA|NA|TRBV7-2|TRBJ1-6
TGTGCCAGCAGCTTGGGTTCACCCCTCCACTTT
CASSLGSPLHF
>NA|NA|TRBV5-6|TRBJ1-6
TGTGCCAGCAGTAGCCAGAATAATTCACCCCTCCACTTT
CASSSQNNSPLHF
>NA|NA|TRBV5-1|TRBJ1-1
TGCGCCAGCAGCATACTCCCGGACAGCATGAACACTGAAGCTTTCTTT
CASSILPDSMNTEAFF
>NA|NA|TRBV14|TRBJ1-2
TGTGCCAGCAGCCCGCAGGGGAGCATGAATGGCGGCTACACCTTC
CASSPQGSMNGGYTF
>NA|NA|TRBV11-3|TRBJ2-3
TGTGCCAGCAGCTTCACCACAGATACGCAGTATTTT
CASSFTTDTQYF
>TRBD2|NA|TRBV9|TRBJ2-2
TGTGCCAGCAGCACCTCCCCTAGCGGGAGAAGGACCGGGGAGCTGTTTTTT
CASSTSPSGRRTGELFF
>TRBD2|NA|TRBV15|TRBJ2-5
TGTGCCACCAGCGAGCCGACTAGCGGGAGGAGGGAGACCCAGTACTTC
CATSEPTSGRRETQYF
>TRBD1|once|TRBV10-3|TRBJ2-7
TGTGCCATCAGTGCCGGGACAGCGACCTACGAGCAGTACTTC
CAISAGTATYEQYF
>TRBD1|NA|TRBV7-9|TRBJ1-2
TGTGCCAGCAGCACGCGGACAGGCCCTAACTATGGCTACACCTTC
CASSTRTGPNYGYTF
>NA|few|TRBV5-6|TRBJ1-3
TGTGCCAGCAGCCGGACCCTGGGAGGAAACACCATATATTTT
CASSRTLGGNTIYF
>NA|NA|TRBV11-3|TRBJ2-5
TGTGCCAGCAGCTTACACGGGCCGAGGGAGACCCAGTACTTC
CASSLHGPRETQYF
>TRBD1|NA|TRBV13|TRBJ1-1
TGTGCCAGCAGCTTGGGACAGCTGAACACTGAAGCTTTCTTT
CASSLGQLNTEAFF
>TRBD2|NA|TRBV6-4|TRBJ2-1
TGTGCCAGCAGCCCCGAAGCGGGAGGTAGGAATGAGCAGTTCTTC
CASSPEAGGRNEQFF
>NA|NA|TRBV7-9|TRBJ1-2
TGTGCCAGCAGCTTAACGGACTATGGCTACACCTTC
CASSLTDYGYTF
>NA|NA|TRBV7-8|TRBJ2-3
TGTGCCAGCAGCTTAGACCCCGGCAGGACAGATACGCAGTATTTT
CASSLDPGRTDTQYF
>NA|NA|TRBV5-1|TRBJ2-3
TGCGCCAGCAGCTCGGGGGCAGTTAGCACAGATACGCAGTATTTT
CASSSGAVSTDTQYF
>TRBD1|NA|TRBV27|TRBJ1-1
TGTGCCAGCAGTTTAGATCCCAGGGGGGTCACTGAAGCTTTCTTT
CASSLDPRGVTEAFF
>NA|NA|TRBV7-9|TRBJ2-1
TGTGCCAACCTGGGGGACTCCCCCTACAATGAGCAGTTCTTC
CANLGDSPYNEQFF
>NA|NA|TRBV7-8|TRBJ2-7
TGTGCCAGCAGCTCCCGGCAGGGGCCATCCTACGAGCAGTACTTC
CASSSRQGPSYEQYF
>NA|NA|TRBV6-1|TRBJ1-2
TGTGCCAGCAGTGAACAACCCCGGACAGAGTATGGCTACACCTTC
CASSEQPRTEYGYTF
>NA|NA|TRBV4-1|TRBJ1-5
TGCGCCAGCAGCCAAGATTCAATTAGCAATCAGCCCCAGCATTTT
CASSQDSISNQPQHF
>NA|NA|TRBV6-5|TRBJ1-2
TGTGCCAGCAGTTACCGGATCCGGGACGTCGGCTACACCTTC
CASSYRIRDVGYTF
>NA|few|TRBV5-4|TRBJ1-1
TGTGCCAGCAGCTTTCAGGGAAACACTGAAGCTTTCTTT
CASSFQGNTEAFF